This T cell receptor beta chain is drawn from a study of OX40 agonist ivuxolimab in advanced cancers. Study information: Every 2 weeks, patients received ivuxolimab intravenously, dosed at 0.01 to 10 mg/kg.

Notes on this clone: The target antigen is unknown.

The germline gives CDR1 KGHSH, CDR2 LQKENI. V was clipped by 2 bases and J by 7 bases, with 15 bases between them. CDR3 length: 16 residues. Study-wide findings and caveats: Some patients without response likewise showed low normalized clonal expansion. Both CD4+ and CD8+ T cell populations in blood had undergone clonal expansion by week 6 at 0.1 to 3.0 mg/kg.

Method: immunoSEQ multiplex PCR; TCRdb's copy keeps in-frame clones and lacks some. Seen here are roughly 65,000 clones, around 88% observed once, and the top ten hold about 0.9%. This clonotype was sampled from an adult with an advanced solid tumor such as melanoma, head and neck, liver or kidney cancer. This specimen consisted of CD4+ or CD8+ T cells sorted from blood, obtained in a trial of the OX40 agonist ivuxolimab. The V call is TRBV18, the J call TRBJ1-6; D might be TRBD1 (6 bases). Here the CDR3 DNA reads TGTGCCAGCTCACCATTCCGACAGGACGAAAATTCACCCCTCCACTTT. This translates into CASSPFRQDENSPLHF.